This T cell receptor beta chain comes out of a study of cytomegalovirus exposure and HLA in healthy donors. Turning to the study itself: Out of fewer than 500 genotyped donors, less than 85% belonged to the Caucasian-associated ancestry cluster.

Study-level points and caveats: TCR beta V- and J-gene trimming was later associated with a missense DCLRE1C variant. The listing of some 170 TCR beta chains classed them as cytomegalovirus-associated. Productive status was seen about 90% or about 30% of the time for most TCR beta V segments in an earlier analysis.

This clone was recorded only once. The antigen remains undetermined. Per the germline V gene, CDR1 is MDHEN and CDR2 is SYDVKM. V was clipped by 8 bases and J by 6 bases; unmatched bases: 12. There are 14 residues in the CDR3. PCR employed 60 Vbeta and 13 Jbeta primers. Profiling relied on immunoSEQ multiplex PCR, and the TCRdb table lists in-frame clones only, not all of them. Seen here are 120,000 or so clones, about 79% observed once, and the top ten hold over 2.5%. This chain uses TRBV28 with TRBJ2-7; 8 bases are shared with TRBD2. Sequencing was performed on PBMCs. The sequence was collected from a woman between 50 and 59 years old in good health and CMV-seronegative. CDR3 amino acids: CASGESSGTLEQYF. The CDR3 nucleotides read TGTGCCAGCGGTGAGAGTAGCGGGACTCTCGAGCAGTACTTC. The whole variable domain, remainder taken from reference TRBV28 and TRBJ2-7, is DVKVTQSSRYLVKRTGEKVFLECVQDMDHENMFWYRQDPGLGLRLIYFSYDVKMKEKGDIPEGYSVSREKKERFSLILESASTNQTSMYLCASGESSGTLEQYFGPGTRLTVT.